At least ten counts were recorded for the clone carrying this T cell receptor beta chain. What it recognizes is unknown. This record belongs to a study of response to subunit inactivated influenza vaccine. General study findings and limits: Authors suggested each seasonal influenza vaccination recruits few new T cells.

TCRdb reprocessed the RT-PCR reads via MiXCR and lists one record per CDR3 protein. In the table there are hundreds of thousands of distinct CDR3 sequences, approximately 7.6% of which are singletons. Sequences were derived from PBMCs from blood, sampled roughly 24 months after vaccination. The clonotype was recovered from a man between 50 and 69 years old who received an inactivated influenza vaccine.

CDR3 loop: CSAERGPRSGNTIYF. The CDR3 DNA follows: TGCAGTGCTGAAAGGGGACCGCGCTCTGGAAACACCATATATTTT. J is TRBJ1-3 and V is TRBV20-1, with D tentatively TRBD1 (5 bases). CDR3 size: 15 residues. Germline V gene lookup returns CDR1 DFQATT and CDR2 SNEGSKA (reference sequence). Trimming took off 5 bases at V and 0 bases at J, with 14 bases between the two ends.